This is a list of T cell receptor beta chains from one sample in a study of metastatic and nonmetastatic thyroid tumors. TCRdb reprocessed the PCR reads using MiXCR. The sample includes tens of thousands of clones, about a sixth of them seen just once. The sequenced sample consisted of tumor tissue. These receptors were obtained from a female donor with papillary thyroid cancer or a benign thyroid nodule (not recorded which). Some clones in this sample may be carry-over from other donors' samples. CDR3s leave out the opening cysteine and the closing phenylalanine or tryptophan. The order of the fields is CDR3 protein, J gene, V gene, CDR3 length.

ASSLEGAVPYEQY	TRBJ2-7	TRBV7-2	13
ASRTGTGIYEQY	TRBJ2-7	TRBV6-1	12
ASMGYKSFSGNTIY	TRBJ1-3	TRBV2	14
ASSQEERVWGEQF	TRBJ2-1	TRBV4-3	13
ASSYGTSYDEQF	TRBJ2-1	TRBV6-5	12
ASSGGMNTEDF	TRBJ1-1	TRBV5-1	11
SAPPLAGREQY	TRBJ2-7	TRBV20-1	11
ASSLRTGAGTYT	TRBJ1-2	TRBV7-9	12
ASRAWGGRLYNEQF	TRBJ2-1	TRBV28	14
SVRGSNYGYT	TRBJ1-2	TRBV20-1	10
ASSRRGGIGHEQF	TRBJ2-1	TRBV2	13
ASSQGLRYEQY	TRBJ2-7	TRBV5-1	11
ASSQGIGFGYGYT	TRBJ1-2	TRBV11-2	13
SVGLAGGGEQF	TRBJ2-1	TRBV29-1	11
ASSTRATGIGNTIY	TRBJ1-3	TRBV19	14
ASGSREQY	TRBJ2-7	TRBV6-5	8
ASSQDVGGGSEKLF	TRBJ1-4	TRBV4-1	14
SAQGTLTQDYGYT	TRBJ1-2	TRBV20-1	13
SAIVRHTTGELF	TRBJ2-2	TRBV20-1	12
ASSRSSGNTIY	TRBJ1-3	TRBV6-1	11
ASSTGTENEQF	TRBJ2-1	TRBV27	11
ASSFGVEDTEAL	TRBJ1-1	TRBV9	12
AGSMLGNGYT	TRBJ1-2	TRBV7-8	10
ASSLSARDDEQF	TRBJ2-1	TRBV7-3	12
ASKPNWSRANNQPQH	TRBJ1-5	TRBV6-1	15
ASSQGQSMNTEAF	TRBJ1-1	TRBV6-1	13
ASSFSGLAGQNEQF	TRBJ2-1	TRBV12-3/TRBV12-4	14
ASSYGGPGNQPQH	TRBJ1-5	TRBV27	13
SARGGQGAGPQH	TRBJ1-5	TRBV20-1	12
ASSPRGSYEQY	TRBJ2-7	TRBV27	11
ASKKNPQGGTMSSWSNQPQH	TRBJ1-5	TRBV5-2	20
ASSWDGISYEQY	TRBJ2-7	TRBV7-6	12
ASIRPGLAGPAPFYNEQF	TRBJ2-1	TRBV7-2	18
ASSEGVEKLF	TRBJ1-4	TRBV11-2	10
ASTWGGTGNSPLH	TRBJ1-6	TRBV6-1	13
AWTPGGGQPQH	TRBJ1-5	TRBV30	11
ASSLEYQQETQY	TRBJ2-5	TRBV7-2	12
AWRADQGLYGYT	TRBJ1-2	TRBV30	12
ASSPIQLRRADTQY	TRBJ2-3	TRBV7-8	14
ASSAGPGPLRTDTQY	TRBJ2-3	TRBV5-6	15
SARKQGAPTPYEQY	TRBJ2-7	TRBV20-1	14
ANRATLGDDYGYT	TRBJ1-2	TRBV6-1	13
ASSLVARTDTQY	TRBJ2-3	TRBV11-1	12
ASSLWGQHTEAF	TRBJ1-1	TRBV28	12
ASSYRDRTYEQY	TRBJ2-7	TRBV7-2	12
ATSPGDRKETQY	TRBJ2-5	TRBV24-1	12
ASSPKAQFDRGLAKNIQY	TRBJ2-4	TRBV4-2	18
SARSPSATSYEQY	TRBJ2-7	TRBV20-1	13